There are many counts of the clone carrying this T cell receptor (beta chain). Its antigen is not identified. This sample is drawn from a study of spatial heterogeneity in lung cancer. Time point described: sample taken at primary tumor resection. A total of about 73 untreated early-stage non-small cell lung cancer patients served as donors. In each case, whole RNA from tumor, nontumor lung or frozen PBMC was sequenced unsorted. A distinct unique molecular identifier was carried by each TCR cDNA molecule. TCRdb ran MiXCR on the 5' RACE reads and lists one entry per CDR3 protein. The table has about 23,000 distinct CDR3 sequences, under 4% seen once. Study-wide points: Compared with follow-up, resection was when ubiquitous expanded tumor TCRs appeared in blood more.

The sequenced sample was PBMCs, obtained at surgery. The origin of this receptor is a female donor with early-stage non-small cell lung cancer.

CDR3 DNA: TGTGCCAGCAGCCTCACTGGACGGATGACTAGCACAGATACGCAGTATTTT. It yields the protein CASSLTGRMTSTDTQYF. The chain has TRBV12-3 or TRBV12-4 and TRBJ2-3; D not resolved. The CDR3 is 17 amino acids. V shed 6 bases and J shed 0 bases, with 19 bases lying between them.